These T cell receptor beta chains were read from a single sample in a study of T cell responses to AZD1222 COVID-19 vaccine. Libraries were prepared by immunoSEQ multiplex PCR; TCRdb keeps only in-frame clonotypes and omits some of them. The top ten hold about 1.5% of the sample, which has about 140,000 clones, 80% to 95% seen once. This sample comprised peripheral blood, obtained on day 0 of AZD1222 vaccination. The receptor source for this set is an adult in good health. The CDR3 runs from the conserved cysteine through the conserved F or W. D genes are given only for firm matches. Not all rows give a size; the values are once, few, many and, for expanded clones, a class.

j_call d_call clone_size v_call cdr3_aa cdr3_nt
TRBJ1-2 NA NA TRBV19 CASRRGSETNYGYTF TGTGCCAGTCGTCGCGGGTCAGAGACTAACTATGGCTACACCTTC
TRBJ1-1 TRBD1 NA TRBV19 CASSTQGAQGAFF TGTGCCAGTAGTACGCAGGGGGCCCAAGGAGCTTTCTTT
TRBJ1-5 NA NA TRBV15 CATSTGNQPQHF TGTGCCACCAGTACTGGCAATCAGCCCCAGCATTTT
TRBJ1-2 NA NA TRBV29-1 CSVPRPGPTYGYTF TGCAGCGTTCCCAGGCCAGGACCGACCTATGGCTACACCTTC
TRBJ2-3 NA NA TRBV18 CASSPVRGKSTDTQYF TGTGCCAGCTCACCTGTCAGGGGCAAAAGCACAGATACGCAGTATTTT
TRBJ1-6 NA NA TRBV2 CASSGGTRISPLHF TGTGCCAGCAGTGGCGGGACAAGGATTTCACCCCTCCACTTT
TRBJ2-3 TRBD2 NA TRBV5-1 CASRERGSTDTQYF TGCGCCAGCCGAGAGCGGGGGAGCACAGATACGCAGTATTTT
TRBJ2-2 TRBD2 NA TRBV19 CASSTGLAGARTGELFF TGTGCCAGTAGTACCGGACTAGCGGGAGCGCGGACCGGGGAGCTGTTTTTT
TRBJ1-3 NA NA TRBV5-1 CASTPGAGVSSGNTIYF TGCGCCAGCACTCCAGGGGCAGGGGTGAGCTCTGGAAACACCATATATTTT
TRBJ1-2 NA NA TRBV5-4 CAHLTGRGYTF TGTGCACATCTGACAGGACGCGGCTACACCTTC
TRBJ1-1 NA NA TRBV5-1 CASSAGQQNTEAFF TGCGCCAGCAGCGCCGGACAGCAGAACACTGAAGCTTTCTTT
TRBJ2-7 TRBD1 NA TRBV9 CASSVAGTGYYEQYF TGTGCCAGCAGCGTAGCGGGGACAGGTTACTACGAGCAGTACTTC
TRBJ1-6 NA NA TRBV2 CASSESRDHSPLHF TGTGCCAGCAGTGAAAGCAGGGACCATTCACCCCTCCACTTT
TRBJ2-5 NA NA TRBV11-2 CASSLVQETQYF TGTGCCAGCAGCTTAGTCCAAGAGACCCAGTACTTC
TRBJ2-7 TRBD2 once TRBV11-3 CASSWGTSGLDEQYF TGTGCCAGCAGCTGGGGGACTAGCGGGCTCGACGAGCAGTACTTC
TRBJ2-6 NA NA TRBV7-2 CASNPLGASGANVLTF TGTGCCAGCAACCCCCTAGGGGCCTCGGGGGCCAACGTCCTGACTTTC
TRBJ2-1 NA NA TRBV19 CASSIFGLPYNEQFF TGTGCCAGTAGTATCTTCGGGCTACCCTACAATGAGCAGTTCTTC
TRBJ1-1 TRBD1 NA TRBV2 CASSGGQGSTEAFF TGTGCCAGCAGCGGGGGACAGGGATCCACTGAAGCTTTCTTT
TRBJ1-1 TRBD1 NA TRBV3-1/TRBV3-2 CASRSTPGQGHTEAFF TGTGCCAGCAGGTCCACCCCGGGACAGGGGCACACTGAAGCTTTCTTT
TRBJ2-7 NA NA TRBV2 CASRGTAAYEQYF TGTGCCAGCCGGGGGACAGCCGCTTACGAGCAGTACTTC
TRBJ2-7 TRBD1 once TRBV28 CASSLTGFYEQYF TGTGCCAGCAGTCTGACAGGGTTCTACGAGCAGTACTTC
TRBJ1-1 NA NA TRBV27 CASSQGTEAFF TGTGCCAGCAGTCAGGGCACTGAAGCTTTCTTT
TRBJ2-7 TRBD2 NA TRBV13 CASSNHLAGGLYEQYF TGTGCCAGCAGCAACCACCTAGCGGGAGGCCTGTACGAGCAGTACTTC
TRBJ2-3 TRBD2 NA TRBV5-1 CASSLGTSGSTDTQYF TGCGCCAGCAGCTTGGGGACTAGCGGGTCCACAGATACGCAGTATTTT
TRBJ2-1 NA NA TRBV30 CAWKRVGNYNEQFF TGTGCCTGGAAACGGGTGGGGAACTACAATGAGCAGTTCTTC
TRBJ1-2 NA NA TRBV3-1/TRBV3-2 CASSPRRNYGYTF TGTGCCAGCAGCCCCAGGCGAAACTATGGCTACACCTTC
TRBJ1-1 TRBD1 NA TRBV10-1 CASSKDRDTEAFF TGCGCCAGCAGTAAGGACAGGGACACTGAAGCTTTCTTT
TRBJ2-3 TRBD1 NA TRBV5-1 CASSLNGQGSTDTQYF TGCGCCAGCAGCTTGAACGGACAGGGTAGCACAGATACGCAGTATTTT